This T cell receptor beta chain was sequenced in a study of OX40 agonist ivuxolimab in advanced cancers. The overall study: Patients were dosed intravenously with ivuxolimab at 0.01 to 10 mg/kg every 2 weeks.

Germline CDR1 MGHRA, CDR2 YSYEKL. Trimming removed 2 bases from V and 3 bases from J, with 14 bases in between. The CDR3 is 16 residues long. TCRdb keeps only in-frame clones here, not all; method: immunoSEQ multiplex PCR. The repertoire holds about 42,000 clones, with about 88% as singletons. The J gene is TRBJ1-5, the V gene TRBV4-1; weak D call: TRBD1 (6 bases). The TCR was taken from an adult with an advanced solid tumor such as melanoma, head and neck, liver or kidney cancer. This specimen consisted of CD4+ or CD8+ T cells sorted from blood, obtained in a trial of the OX40 agonist ivuxolimab. The CDR3 region is CASSQTQGLNNQPQHF. For the CDR3, the DNA is TGCGCCAGCAGCCAAACACAGGGCCTAAACAATCAGCCCCAGCATTTT.